These 8 T cell receptor beta chains came from one sample sequenced in a study of blood T cell repertoires in COVID-19. Some clones are missing from TCRdb's copy, which holds only in-frame ones; the method was immunoSEQ multiplex PCR. This table holds 300,000 to 450,000 clones, 89% found once. The specimen sequenced was peripheral blood. The receptors were sampled from a woman between 25 and 40 years old with COVID-19, enrolled during active disease.

In its sample, this clone was seen a few times. This chain connects TRBV9 to TRBJ1-3; TRBD1 matches at 8 bases. The CDR3 is made up of 15 amino acids. Germline lookup yields CDR1 SGDLS and CDR2 YYNGEE. V lost 3 bases to trimming and J lost 2 bases; unmatched junction nucleotides: 4. This chain's CDR3 is CASSGTGHPGNTIYF. CDR3 DNA sequence: TGTGCCAGCAGCGGGACAGGGCACCCTGGAAACACCATATATTTT.

The chain recombines TRBV28 with TRBJ1-5, with D hard to call. This CDR3 has 14 residues. The germline CDR1 and CDR2 sequences are MDHEN and SYDVKM. V gave up 2 bases and J gave up 1 base, with 6 bases separating them. The CDR3 nucleotides are TGTGCCAGCAGTTTAGGGGAGAGCAATCAGCCCCAGCATTTT. It codes for CASSLGESNQPQHF.

CDR3 sequence reads: CASSIRHGTGSTGELFF. The DNA for the CDR3 is TGTGCCAGTAGTATCCGCCACGGGACAGGGAGTACCGGGGAGCTGTTTTTT. The chain uses TRBV19 and TRBJ2-2; 9 nucleotides agree with TRBD1. CDR1 and CDR2 from the germline V gene are LNHDA and SQIVND (reference sequence). The CDR3 loop spans 17 amino acids. The J segment lost 5 bases and the V segment lost 3 bases, leaving 10 bases of the junction unmatched.

This clone was seen only a few times. The chain links TRBV2 to TRBJ1-5; D is perhaps TRBD1 (5 bases). This CDR3 has 13 residues. V lost 8 bases to trimming and J lost 6 bases, with 14 bases between them. CDR1 and CDR2 (germline): SNHLY, FYNNEI. In DNA form, the CDR3 reads TGTGCCAGCCGGGGGGAACTTGGTCAGCCCCAGCATTTT. Amino acids: CASRGELGQPQHF.

The rearrangement links TRBV30 to TRBJ2-1, with TRBD2 identical over 14 bases. V shed 1 base, J shed 8 bases, and the junction held 4 bases outside the gene matches. Germline assignment: CDR1 GTSNPN and CDR2 SVGIG (reference sequence). The CDR3 is 15 amino acids. The CDR3 bases are TGTGCCTGGAGTGAGGGACTAGCGGGAGTGGATGAGCAGTTCTTC. Translating gives CAWSEGLAGVDEQFF.

The V gene is TRBV28, the J gene TRBJ1-6, with 8 positions matching TRBD1. Losses at the gene ends were 6 bases for V and 8 bases for J; bases not matched to a gene: 6. This CDR3 contains 14 residues. Germline V CDR1 and CDR2: MDHEN, SYDVKM. CDR3 coding DNA: TGTGCCAGCAGCCTCGGACAGGGTGATTCACCCCTCCACTTT. Residues: CASSLGQGDSPLHF.

This chain links TRBV25-1 with TRBJ2-1, with TRBD2 identical over 8 bases. Trimming took 8 bases from V and 3 from J; bases not matched to a gene: 9. Per the germline V gene, CDR1 is MGHDK and CDR2 is SYGVNS. CDR3 length: 15 amino acids. The CDR3 DNA follows: TGTGCCAGCGGGGCCGGTAGCGGGAACTACAATGAGCAGTTCTTC. Translated, it gives CASGAGSGNYNEQFF.

The chain combines TRBV29-1 with TRBJ1-2, with no clear D. The V gene lost 4 bases and the J gene lost 8 bases, with 17 bases spanning the gap. CDR1 SQVTM and CDR2 ANQGSEA come from the germline V gene. There are 13 residues in the CDR3. DNA of the CDR3: TGCAGCGTTGCGGGTAGACTAAAGGAGGGCTACACCTTC. It yields the protein CSVAGRLKEGYTF.